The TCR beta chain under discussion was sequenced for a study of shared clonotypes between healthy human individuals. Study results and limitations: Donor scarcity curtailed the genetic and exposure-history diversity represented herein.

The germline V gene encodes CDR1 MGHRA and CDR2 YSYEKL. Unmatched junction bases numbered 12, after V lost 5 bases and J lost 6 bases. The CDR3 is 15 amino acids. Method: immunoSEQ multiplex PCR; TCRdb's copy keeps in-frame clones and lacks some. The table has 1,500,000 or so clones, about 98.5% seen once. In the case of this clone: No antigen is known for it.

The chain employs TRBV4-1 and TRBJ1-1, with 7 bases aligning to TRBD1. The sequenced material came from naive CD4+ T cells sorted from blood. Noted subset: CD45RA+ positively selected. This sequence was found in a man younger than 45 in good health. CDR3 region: CASSKTGLRGAEAFF. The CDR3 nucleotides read TGCGCCAGCAGCAAGACAGGGCTCCGGGGCGCTGAAGCTTTCTTT.